This T cell receptor (beta chain) was profiled in a study of T cell responses to AZD1222 COVID-19 vaccine. With V trimmed by 5 bases and J by 5 bases, 5 bases remained unmatched. The V gene's germline CDR1 is SQVTM and CDR2 ANQGSEA. The CDR3 spans 12 residues. Measured with immunoSEQ multiplex PCR; TCRdb has only the in-frame clones, and not every one. The sample carries some 180,000 clones, about 93% recorded once. This clone was observed a single time. Pooling covered second doses at about 4 or about 12 weeks. This sequence joins TRBV29-1 and TRBJ2-5, with 7 bases lining up with TRBD1. This sample comprised peripheral blood, obtained 28 days after the second AZD1222 dose. The receptor's source is an adult who received the AZD1222 COVID-19 vaccine. In DNA, the CDR3 is TGCAGCGTTCGGGAACAGGGGGAGACCCAGTACTTC. This encodes CSVREQGETQYF. The full variable domain, with the rest looked up from reference TRBV29-1 and TRBJ2-5, is SAVISQKPSRDICQRGTSLTIQCQVDSQVTMMFWYRQQPGQSLTLIATANQGSEATYESGFVIDKFPISRPNLTFSTLTVSNMSPEDSSIYLCSVREQGETQYFGPGTRLLVL.